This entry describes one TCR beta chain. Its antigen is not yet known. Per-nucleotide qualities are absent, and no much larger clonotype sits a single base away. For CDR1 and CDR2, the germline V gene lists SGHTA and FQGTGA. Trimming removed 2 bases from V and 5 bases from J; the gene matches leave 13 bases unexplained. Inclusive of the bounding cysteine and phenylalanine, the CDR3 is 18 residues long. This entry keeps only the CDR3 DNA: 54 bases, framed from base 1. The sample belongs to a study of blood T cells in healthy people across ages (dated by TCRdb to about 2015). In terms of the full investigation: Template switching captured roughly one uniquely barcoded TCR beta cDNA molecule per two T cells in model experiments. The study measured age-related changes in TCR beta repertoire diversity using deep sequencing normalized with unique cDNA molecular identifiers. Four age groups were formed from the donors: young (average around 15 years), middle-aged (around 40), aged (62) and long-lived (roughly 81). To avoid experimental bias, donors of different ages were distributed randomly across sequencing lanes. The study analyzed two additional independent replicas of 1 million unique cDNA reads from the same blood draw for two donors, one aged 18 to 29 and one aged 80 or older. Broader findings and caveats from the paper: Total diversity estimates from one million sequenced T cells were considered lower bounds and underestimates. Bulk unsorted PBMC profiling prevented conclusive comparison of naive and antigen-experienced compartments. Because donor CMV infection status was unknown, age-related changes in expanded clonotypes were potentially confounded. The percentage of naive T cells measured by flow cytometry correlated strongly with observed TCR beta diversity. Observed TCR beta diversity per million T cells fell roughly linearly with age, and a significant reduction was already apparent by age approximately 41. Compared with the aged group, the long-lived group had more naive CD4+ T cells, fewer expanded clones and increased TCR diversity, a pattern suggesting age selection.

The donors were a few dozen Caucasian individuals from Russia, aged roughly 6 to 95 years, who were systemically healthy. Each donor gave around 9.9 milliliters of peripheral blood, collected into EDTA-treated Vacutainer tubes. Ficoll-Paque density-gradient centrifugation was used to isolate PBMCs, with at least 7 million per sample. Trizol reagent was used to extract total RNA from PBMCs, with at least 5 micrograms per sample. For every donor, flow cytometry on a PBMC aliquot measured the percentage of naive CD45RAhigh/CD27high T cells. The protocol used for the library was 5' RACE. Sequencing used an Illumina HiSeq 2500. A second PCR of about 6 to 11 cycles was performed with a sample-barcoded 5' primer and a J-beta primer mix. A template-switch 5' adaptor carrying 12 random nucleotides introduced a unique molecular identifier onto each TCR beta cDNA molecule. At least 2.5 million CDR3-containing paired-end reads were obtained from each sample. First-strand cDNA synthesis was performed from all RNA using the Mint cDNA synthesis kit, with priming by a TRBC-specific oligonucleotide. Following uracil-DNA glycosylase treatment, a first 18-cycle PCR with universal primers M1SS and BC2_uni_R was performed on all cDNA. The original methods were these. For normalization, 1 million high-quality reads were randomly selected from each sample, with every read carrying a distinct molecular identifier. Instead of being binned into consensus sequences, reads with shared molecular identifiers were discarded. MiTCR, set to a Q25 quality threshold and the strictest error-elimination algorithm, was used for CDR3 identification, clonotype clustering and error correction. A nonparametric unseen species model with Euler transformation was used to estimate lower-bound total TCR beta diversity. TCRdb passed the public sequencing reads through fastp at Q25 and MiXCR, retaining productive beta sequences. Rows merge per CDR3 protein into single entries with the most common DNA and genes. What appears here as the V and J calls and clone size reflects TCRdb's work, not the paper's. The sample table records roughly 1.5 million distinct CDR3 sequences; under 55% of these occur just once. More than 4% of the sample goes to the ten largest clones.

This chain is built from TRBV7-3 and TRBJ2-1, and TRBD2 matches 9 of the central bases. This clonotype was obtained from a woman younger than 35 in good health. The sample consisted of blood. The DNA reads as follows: TGTGCCAGCAGCTTATCTAGCGGGACGGCCGTTTCCCACAATGAGCAGTTCTTC. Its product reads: CASSLSSGTAVSHNEQFF.